These 2 T cell receptor beta chains originate from one sample sequenced in a study of cytomegalovirus exposure and HLA in healthy donors. The PCR made use of 60 Vbeta and 13 Jbeta primers. The assay was immunoSEQ multiplex PCR, and TCRdb's table has in-frame clones only and misses some. The sample holds about 89,000 clones, around a tenth seen once. The source material was PBMCs. These receptors were taken from a man over 45 in good health and CMV-seropositive.

This clone has more than one count but fewer than ten. DNA for the CDR3: TGTGCCTGGAGTGTAGACCCTCTAGCGGCCCAGTACTTC. Amino acid sequence: CAWSVDPLAAQYF. The chain employs TRBV30 and TRBJ2-5, with 7 bases that match TRBD2. The CDR3 covers 13 residues. V was pared by 0 bases and J by 9 bases, with 7 bases of the junction left unmatched. Germline CDR1 GTSNPN, CDR2 SVGIG (reference sequence).

This chain uses TRBV7-9 with TRBJ1-1, with D maybe TRBD1 (6 bases). The CDR3 totals 15 residues. Trimming pared 2 bases from V and 3 bases from J, leaving 13 bases between. The germline gives CDR1 SEHNR, CDR2 FQNEAQ (reference sequence). CDR3 in amino acids: CASSLSGAQDTEAFF. The CDR3 DNA sequence: TGTGCCAGCAGCTTATCAGGGGCGCAGGACACTGAAGCTTTCTTT.